The next 27 T cell receptor beta chains were all read from a single sample in a study of T-cell reconstitution after alpha-beta-depleted transplantation in children. A TCRbeta library incorporating unique molecular identifiers was prepared. One entry per CDR3 protein, called by TCRdb with MiXCR from the PCR reads. Here the sample spans 500,000 to 600,000 distinct CDR3 sequences, roughly a quarter being singletons. The sequences come from PBMCs, collected before TCRalphabeta/CD19-depleted stem cell transplant. These receptors were collected from a boy under three years old with Wiskott-Aldrich syndrome, due to receive a stem cell transplant.

V and J are TRBV7-9 and TRBJ2-3; the D is unclear. Germline CDR1 is SEHNR and CDR2 is FQNEAQ (reference sequence). CDR3 length equals 16 residues. Deletions cut 4 bases from V and 0 bases from J, with 14 bases between. This chain's CDR3 is CASSSPRGASTDTQYF. The CDR3 nucleotides read TGTGCCAGCAGCTCACCCAGAGGAGCTAGCACAGATACGCAGTATTTT.

This chain joins TRBV2 and TRBJ2-1; D is unresolved. V gave up 11 bases and J gave up 10 bases, with 15 bases separating them. The CDR3 is 11 amino acids. CDR1 and CDR2 (germline): SNHLY, FYNNEI. The CDR3 here is CAGNRRGEQFF. CDR3 sequence (DNA): TGTGCCGGCAATAGGAGAGGAGAGCAGTTCTTC.

This clonotype has more than one count but fewer than ten. The V gene is TRBV29-1, the J gene TRBJ2-1, with a possible D match to TRBD2 (6 bases). Germline-derived CDR1 and CDR2 are SQVTM and ANQGSEA. V was shortened by 8 bases and J by 7 bases, with 21 bases between the two germline ends. The CDR3 covers 14 residues. The chain's CDR3 is CSTYSSPGGNEQFF. The CDR3 bases are TGCAGCACCTATTCTAGCCCCGGGGGAAATGAGCAGTTCTTC.

V is TRBV3-1 and J is TRBJ2-1; 9 nucleotides agree with TRBD2. The CDR3 runs 17 residues. Germline trimming cut 4 bases from V and 8 bases from J; bases unmatched to any gene: 15. The germline CDR1 and CDR2 sequences are LGHDT and YNNKEL (reference sequence). The CDR3 sequence is CASSLAAGSGRWYEQFF. The DNA for the CDR3 is TGTGCCAGCAGCCTAGCGGCTGGTAGCGGGAGATGGTATGAGCAGTTCTTC.

This clonotype came up a few times. This sequence joins TRBV5-1 and TRBJ1-1; D is unclear. V was pared by 1 base and J by 1 base, with 8 bases between. The germline gives CDR1 SGHRS, CDR2 YFSETQ. CDR3 length equals 14 residues. The CDR3 nucleotides are TGCGCCAGCAGCTTGTCTTACGCGAACACTGAAGCTTTCTTT. Translation: CASSLSYANTEAFF.

The chain uses TRBV12-3 or TRBV12-4 and TRBJ1-5; 11 bases agree with TRBD1. The CDR3 runs to 16 residues. V was pared by 6 bases and J by 3 bases, with 7 bases of the junction left unmatched. The CDR3 DNA is TGTGCCAGCAGGACCTGGACAGGGGGCCCCAATCAGCCCCAGCATTTT. Its translation is CASRTWTGGPNQPQHF.

In this sample, this clonotype turned up a few times. This chain uses TRBV15 with TRBJ2-7; 10 bases agree with TRBD2. V gave up 1 base and J gave up 2 bases; unmatched junction bases: 5. CDR1 is LNHNV, CDR2 YYDKDF, per germline (reference sequence). The CDR3 loop spans 16 amino acids. CDR3 sequence (DNA): TGTGCCACCAGCAGAGTTCGGAGCGGGAGGGCCTACGAGCAGTACTTC. Its translation is CATSRVRSGRAYEQYF.

There are a few counts of this clonotype. The genes are TRBV5-1 and TRBJ2-3, with D tentatively TRBD1 (6 bases). V shed 5 bases and J shed 2 bases, with 15 bases lying between them. The CDR3 extends over 15 amino acids. CDR1 and CDR2 from the germline V gene are SGHRS and YFSETQ. CDR3 amino acids: CASSSWGRVTDTQYF. The CDR3 region has the DNA TGCGCCAGCAGTTCGTGGGGGCGCGTCACAGATACGCAGTATTTT.

The chain recombines TRBV27 with TRBJ2-2, with TRBD2 matching 13 bases. Unmatched junction bases numbered 6, after V lost 2 bases and J lost 6 bases. Germline V gives CDR1 MNHEY, CDR2 SMNVEV (reference sequence). The CDR3 has 17 amino acids. As DNA, the CDR3 is TGTGCCAGCAGTTTAACACTAGCGGGAGGGTTCGCCGGGGAGCTGTTTTTT. Translated: CASSLTLAGGFAGELFF.

There are a few counts of this clonotype. The V call is TRBV5-4, the J call TRBJ2-5; TRBD2 aligns across 8 bases. CDR3 length: 14 amino acids. In germline, CDR1 is SGHNT, CDR2 YYREEE (reference sequence). J lost 1 base, V lost 4 bases, and 3 bases had no gene match. In DNA form, the CDR3 reads TGTGCCAGCAGCCCTCGGGAGGGCCAAGAGACCCAGTACTTC. This encodes CASSPREGQETQYF. The full variable domain, completed using reference TRBV5-4 and TRBJ2-5, is ETGVTQSPTHLIKTRGQQVTLRCSSQSGHNTVSWYQQALGQGPQFIFQYYREEENGRGNFPPRFSGLQFPNYSSELNVNALELDDSALYLCASSPREGQETQYFGPGTRLLVL.

The rearrangement joins TRBV18 to TRBJ2-2; 9 bases fit TRBD2. The J segment lost 5 bases and the V segment lost 2 bases, leaving 9 bases of the junction unmatched. Germline V gene lookup returns CDR1 KGHSH and CDR2 LQKENI. CDR3 length: 17 amino acids. The CDR3 protein is CASSPVVSGSETGELFF. The CDR3, as DNA: TGTGCCAGCTCACCAGTCGTTAGCGGGAGTGAAACCGGGGAGCTGTTTTTT.

V and J are TRBV12-3 or TRBV12-4 and TRBJ2-1; possibly TRBD1 for D (6 bases). V was cut by 7 bases and J by 6 bases, with 16 bases left in between. The CDR3 runs to 14 residues. CDR3 coding DNA: TGTGCCAGCACCTCAATCAGGGGATTCAATGAGCAGTTCTTC. Residues: CASTSIRGFNEQFF.

The CDR3 nucleotides read TGCAGTGCTAGTCTAGCGCCTCGCACAGATACGCAGTATTTT. Protein product: CSASLAPRTDTQYF. V is TRBV20-1 and J is TRBJ2-3; perhaps TRBD2 as D (6 bases). CDR1 is DFQATT and CDR2 is SNEGSKA in the germline V gene (reference sequence). The CDR3 loop spans 14 amino acids. Trimming removed 3 bases from V and 1 base from J, with 11 bases in between.

This clonotype came up a few times. The chain has TRBV20-1 and TRBJ2-7, with TRBD1 matching over 9 bases. This CDR3 contains 16 residues. The germline V gene encodes CDR1 DFQATT and CDR2 SNEGSKA (reference sequence). With 4 bases clipped from V and 2 bases from J, the junction kept 12 bases outside the gene matches. The CDR3 here is CSAKDPGQGATYEQYF. The CDR3 DNA sequence: TGCAGTGCTAAGGACCCGGGACAGGGTGCTACCTACGAGCAGTACTTC.

Only a few counts were recorded for this clonotype. The chain is built from TRBV29-1 and TRBJ2-5; D perhaps matches TRBD1 (5 bases). V was cut by 0 bases and J by 7 bases, with 15 bases left in between. The V gene's germline CDR1 is SQVTM and CDR2 ANQGSEA. There are 14 residues in the CDR3. The CDR3 sequence: CSVEDPGIFVTQYF. CDR3 nucleotides: TGCAGCGTTGAAGACCCAGGGATATTCGTGACCCAGTACTTC.

This clonotype was observed a handful of times. V is TRBV10-1 and J is TRBJ2-1; D not certain. Per the germline V gene, CDR1 is WNHNN and CDR2 is SYGVQD (reference sequence). Trimming took off 3 bases at V and 2 bases at J, with 5 bases between the two ends. The CDR3 length is 13 residues. This CDR3 is CASSDGPYNEQFF. In nucleotides, the CDR3 is TGCGCCAGCAGTGACGGACCCTACAATGAGCAGTTCTTC.

The sample holds a few counts of this clonotype. V gene TRBV10-3 combines with J gene TRBJ2-2; D gene ambiguous. CDR1 ENHRY and CDR2 SYGVKD come from the germline V gene. This CDR3 contains 15 residues. V lost 3 bases to trimming and J lost 0 bases, with 8 bases between them. This CDR3 reads CAISDGPANTGELFF. The CDR3 region has the DNA TGTGCCATCAGTGACGGTCCCGCGAACACCGGGGAGCTGTTTTTT.

The V call is TRBV20-1, the J call TRBJ1-4; perhaps TRBD1 as D (5 bases). The CDR3 spans 14 residues. The germline gives CDR1 DFQATT, CDR2 SNEGSKA (reference sequence). The V and J ends lost 3 bases and 5 bases respectively, with 13 bases between them. CDR3 residues: CSASGGGVNEKLFF. CDR3 bases: TGCAGTGCTAGTGGCGGGGGGGTGAATGAAAAACTGTTTTTT.

The rearrangement joins TRBV6-1 to TRBJ1-1; D not certain. V lost 4 bases, J lost 5 bases, and 20 bases lay in between. CDR1 is MNHNS and CDR2 is SASEGT in the germline V gene. The CDR3 has 16 amino acids. The CDR3 nucleotides read TGTGCCAGCAGTGGGAAAATCCGTGTCGCCGGGACTGAAGCTTTCTTT. This sequence encodes CASSGKIRVAGTEAFF.

The genes are TRBV6-1 and TRBJ2-5, with D tentatively TRBD1 (6 bases). CDR1 MNHNS and CDR2 SASEGT come from the germline V gene. Trimming cost V 7 bases and J 4 bases, with 13 bases left between them. The CDR3 sequence is 13 residues long. CDR3 nucleotides: TGTGCCAGCACCCGACAGGTCAGAGAGACCCAGTACTTC. Amino acid sequence: CASTRQVRETQYF.

In this sample, this clonotype turned up a few times. The CDR3 DNA reads as TGTGCCAGCAGTGCCCGACAGCCGAATCAGCCCCAGCATTTT. This codes for CASSARQPNQPQHF. The chain uses TRBV2 and TRBJ1-5; maybe TRBD1 (5 bases). The CDR3 extends over 14 amino acids. Germline CDR1 SNHLY, CDR2 FYNNEI. The V and J ends lost 4 bases and 4 bases respectively, with 11 bases between them.

This clonotype was detected a few times. The V gene is TRBV5-5, the J gene TRBJ2-7; D gene ambiguous. The CDR3 sequence is 12 residues long. The V and J ends lost 4 bases and 4 bases respectively, with 9 bases between them. The V gene's germline CDR1 is SGHKS and CDR2 YYEKEE (reference sequence). CDR3 sequence reads: CASSPPAYEQYF. CDR3 sequence (DNA): TGTGCCAGCAGCCCGCCGGCATACGAGCAGTACTTC.

J is TRBJ2-3 and V is TRBV5-6; 14 nucleotides align to TRBD2. The CDR3 sequence is 18 residues long. V lost 5 bases, J lost 0 bases, and 8 bases stayed unmatched. The germline V gene encodes CDR1 SGHDT and CDR2 YYEEEE. CDR3 sequence reads: CASSSGTSGSWSTDTQYF. DNA of the CDR3: TGTGCCAGCAGTTCCGGGACTAGCGGGAGCTGGAGCACAGATACGCAGTATTTT.

The table lists this clonotype with a few counts. The chain carries TRBV20-1 and TRBJ1-5; no clear D. Germline CDR1 reads DFQATT; CDR2 reads SNEGSKA (reference sequence). V was clipped by 3 bases and J by 0 bases, with 3 bases between them. The CDR3 is 12 amino acids. The CDR3 loop is CSASHSNQPQHF. The CDR3, as DNA: TGCAGTGCTAGCCATAGCAATCAGCCCCAGCATTTT.

V is TRBV20-1 and J is TRBJ1-6; no clear D gene. This CDR3 spans 13 amino acids. Germline V CDR1 and CDR2: DFQATT, SNEGSKA (reference sequence). V was pared by 6 bases and J by 10 bases, with 16 bases between. Here the CDR3 reads CSARLSVDSPLHF. The CDR3 DNA reads TGCAGTGCCCGACTTTCCGTCGACTCACCCCTCCACTTT.

This clonotype showed up just a few times. The chain carries TRBV3-1 and TRBJ2-1; 8 bases line up with TRBD2. CDR3 length equals 14 residues. Germline values: CDR1 LGHDT, CDR2 YNNKEL (reference sequence). J gave up 4 bases and V 3 bases, and 2 bases lay outside the gene matches. The DNA for the CDR3 is TGTGCCAGCAGCCAGGCTAGCGGGTACAATGAGCAGTTCTTC. Translating it yields CASSQASGYNEQFF.

This clonotype was detected a few times. V is TRBV5-1 and J is TRBJ2-7; D is unclear. V was pared by 0 bases and J by 9 bases, with 13 bases between. The V gene's germline CDR1 is SGHRS and CDR2 YFSETQ. This CDR3 is built from 13 residues. The CDR3 loop reads CASSLGSNGGQYF. The CDR3 region has the DNA TGCGCCAGCAGCTTGGGTTCTAACGGTGGGCAGTACTTC. The full variable domain, rest sourced from reference TRBV5-1 and TRBJ2-7, is KAGVTQTPRYLIKTRGQQVTLSCSPISGHRSVSWYQQTPGQGLQFLFEYFSETQRNKGNFPGRFSGRQFSNSRSEMNVSTLELGDSALYLCASSLGSNGGQYFGPGTRLTVT.